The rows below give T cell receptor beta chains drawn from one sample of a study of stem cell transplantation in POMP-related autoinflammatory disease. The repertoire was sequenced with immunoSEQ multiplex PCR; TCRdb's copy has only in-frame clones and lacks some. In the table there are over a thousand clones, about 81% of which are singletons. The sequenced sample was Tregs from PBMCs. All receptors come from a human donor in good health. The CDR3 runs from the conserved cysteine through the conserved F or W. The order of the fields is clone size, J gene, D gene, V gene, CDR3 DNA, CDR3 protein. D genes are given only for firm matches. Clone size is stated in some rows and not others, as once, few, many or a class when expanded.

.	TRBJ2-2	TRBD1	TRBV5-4	TGTGCCAGCAGCTTCTCAAGGGGGCATACCGGGGAGCTGTTTTTT	CASSFSRGHTGELFF
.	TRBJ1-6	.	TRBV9	TGTGCCAGCAGCGTAGGGAATTCACCCCTCCACTTT	CASSVGNSPLHF
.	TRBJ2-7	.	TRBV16	TGTGCCAGCAGCCCCTTACGGTCCCCTCGTTCGGCCTACGAGCAGTACTTC	CASSPLRSPRSAYEQYF
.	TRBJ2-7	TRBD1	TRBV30	TGTGCCTGGAAGGGACAGGGCACCTTCTACGAGCAGTACTTC	CAWKGQGTFYEQYF
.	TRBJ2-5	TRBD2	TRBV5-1	TGCGCCAGCGTACTAGCGGGGGGGCCACGGGAGACCCAGTACTTC	CASVLAGGPRETQYF
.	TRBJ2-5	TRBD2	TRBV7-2	TGTGCCAGCAGCTTACCTAGCGGGGGCCCCCAGTACTTC	CASSLPSGGPQYF
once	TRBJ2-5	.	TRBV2	TGTGCCAGCACTCCACGGGGGCTAGAGACCCAGTACTTC	CASTPRGLETQYF
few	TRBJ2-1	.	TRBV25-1	TGTGCCAGCAGTGAATGGAAGAATGAGCAGTTCTTC	CASSEWKNEQFF
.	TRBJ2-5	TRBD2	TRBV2	TGTGCCAGCAGTGTGACTAGCGGGGGGCCCAAACGTCCCCAAGAGACCCAGTACTTC	CASSVTSGGPKRPQETQYF
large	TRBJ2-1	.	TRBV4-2	TGTGCCAGCAGCCTCGAGGGGGGCTTCTCCTACAATGAGCAGTTCTTC	CASSLEGGFSYNEQFF
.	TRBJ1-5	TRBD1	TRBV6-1	TGTGCCAGCAGCAGACAGGGGTTCGGCAATCAGCCCCAGCATTTT	CASSRQGFGNQPQHF
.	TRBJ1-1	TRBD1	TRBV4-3	TGCGCCAGCAGCCAGACAGGGGAGACTGAAGCTTTCTTT	CASSQTGETEAFF
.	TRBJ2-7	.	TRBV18	TGTGCCAGCTCACCACCGGGGGCGCTAAACTACGAGCAGTACTTC	CASSPPGALNYEQYF
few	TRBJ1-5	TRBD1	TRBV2	TGTGCCAGCGAGGGACAGGGATTGGGGTATAGCAATCAGCCCCAGCATTTT	CASEGQGLGYSNQPQHF
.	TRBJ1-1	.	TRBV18	TGTGCCAGCTCACCACGAGAAATAGGAGGGGGGCACACTGAAGCTTTCTTT	CASSPREIGGGHTEAFF
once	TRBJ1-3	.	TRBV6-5	TGTGCCAGCAGGACCCCAACGGGAAACACCATATATTTT	CASRTPTGNTIYF
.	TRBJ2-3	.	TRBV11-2	TGTGCCAGCAGCTCGATGGGGGGCGGACTGAATACGCAGTATTTT	CASSSMGGGLNTQYF